This T cell receptor beta chain was retrieved from a study of blood T cells in healthy people across ages. Then a second PCR, running roughly 7 to 11 cycles, was carried out with a sample-barcoded 5' primer and a J-beta primer mix. TCRdb processed the 5' RACE reads anew with MiXCR; each CDR3 protein has one entry. The data hold fewer than 1.5 million distinct CDR3 sequences, with about 40% observed a single time. Aged about 6 to 95, donors were systemically healthy Caucasians from Russia. Study-level findings and limits: There were more naive CD4+ cells and higher diversity in long-lived donors than in aged donors.

This clonotype has just a few counts. The antigen is not known. The origin of this receptor is a young woman in good health. Sequencing was performed on blood.

The CDR3 here is CSARVSGSSYNEQFF. CDR3 sequence (DNA): TGCAGTGCTAGAGTCAGCGGGAGCTCCTACAATGAGCAGTTCTTC. This chain uses TRBV20-1 with TRBJ2-1, with 8 positions matching TRBD2. With 1 base clipped from V and 0 bases from J, the junction kept 2 bases outside the gene matches. CDR1 and CDR2 (germline): DFQATT, SNEGSKA (reference sequence). The CDR3 runs 15 residues.